This T cell receptor beta chain was recorded in a study of blood T cell repertoires in COVID-19. Study at large: Specimens from acute and convalescent COVID-19 originated in the United States, Italy and Spain. PBMCs, B-cell-depleted T cells, or T cells provided the cDNA or gDNA that made up the material.

Repertoires were generated with immunoSEQ multiplex PCR, while TCRdb's copy carries only in-frame clones and drops some. Found here are 310,000 or so clones, 65% to 85% of them singletons; the top ten hold roughly 1.1%. V was clipped by 3 bases and J by 4 bases; unmatched bases: 6. The length of the CDR3 is 15 residues. Per germline, CDR1 KGHSH and CDR2 LQKENI. Source material: peripheral blood. The chain is built from TRBV18 and TRBJ2-5; TRBD1 aligns across 9 bases. This TCR was sampled from a woman aged 50 to 60 with acute or convalescent COVID-19. The CDR3 sequence is CASSPPGTGRETQYF. In DNA, the CDR3 is TGTGCCAGCTCACCGCCCGGGACAGGGAGAGAGACCCAGTACTTC.